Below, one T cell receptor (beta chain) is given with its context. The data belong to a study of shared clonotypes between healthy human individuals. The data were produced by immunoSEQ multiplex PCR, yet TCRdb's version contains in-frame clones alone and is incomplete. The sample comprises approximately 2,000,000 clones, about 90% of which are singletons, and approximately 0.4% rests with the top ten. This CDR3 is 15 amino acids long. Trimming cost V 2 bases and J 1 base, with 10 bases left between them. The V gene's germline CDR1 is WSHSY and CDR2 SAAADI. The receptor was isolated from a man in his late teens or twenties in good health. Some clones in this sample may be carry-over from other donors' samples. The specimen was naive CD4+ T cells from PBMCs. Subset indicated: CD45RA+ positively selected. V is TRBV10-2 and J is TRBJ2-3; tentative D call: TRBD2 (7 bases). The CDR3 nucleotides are TGCGCCAGCAGTGAGATGGGGGGGCGCACAGATACGCAGTATTTT. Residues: CASSEMGGRTDTQYF.